A single sample gave rise to the 27 T cell receptor beta chains below, sequenced in a study of OX40 agonist ivuxolimab in advanced cancers. Measured with immunoSEQ multiplex PCR; TCRdb has only the in-frame clones, and not every one. The table shows 65,000 to 100,000 clones, with approximately 92% occurring only once. The material sequenced was CD4+ or CD8+ T cells sorted from blood, taken in a trial of the OX40 agonist ivuxolimab. These receptors all stem from an adult with an advanced solid tumor such as melanoma, head and neck, liver or kidney cancer.

This chain links TRBV19 with TRBJ2-7, with 7 bases aligning to TRBD2. The CDR3 covers 15 residues. Germline values: CDR1 LNHDA, CDR2 SQIVND (reference sequence). J was trimmed by 3 bases and V by 9 bases; bases with no gene match: 14. CDR3 region: CASNPPSGKGYEQYF. The DNA of the CDR3 is TGTGCCAGCAACCCTCCCAGCGGGAAGGGCTACGAGCAGTACTTC.

The chain has TRBV14 and TRBJ2-7; 8 bases align to TRBD2. Germline CDR1 and CDR2: SGHDN and FVKESK. V lost 1 base to trimming and J lost 2 bases; unmatched junction nucleotides: 7. The CDR3 sequence is 16 residues long. The DNA for the CDR3 is TGTGCCAGCAGCCAAGCGGCGGCGGGAGGCGCCTACGAGCAGTACTTC. This gives the protein CASSQAAAGGAYEQYF.

J is TRBJ2-2 and V is TRBV2, with D unclear. The germline CDR1 and CDR2 sequences are SNHLY and FYNNEI. V was shortened by 4 bases and J by 9 bases, with 6 bases between the two germline ends. This CDR3 is 11 amino acids long. As DNA, the CDR3 is TGTGCCAGCAGTGTTTTCAGGGAGCTGTTTTTT. As protein: CASSVFRELFF.

V gene TRBV5-1 combines with J gene TRBJ2-3; TRBD2 might be the D (5 bases). This CDR3 comprises 11 residues. Germline lookup yields CDR1 SGHRS and CDR2 YFSETQ. Trimming removed 6 bases from V and 5 bases from J, with 7 bases in between. In DNA form, the CDR3 reads TGCGCCAGCACCCGGGAAGATACGCAGTATTTT. Protein: CASTREDTQYF.

The chain has TRBV19 and TRBJ2-7; D perhaps matches TRBD1 (5 bases). Trimming removed 3 bases from V and 4 bases from J, with 10 bases in between. Germline V gene sequence: CDR1 LNHDA, CDR2 SQIVND (reference sequence). The CDR3 has 13 amino acids. CDR3 amino acids: CASSIRDRYEQYF. CDR3 nucleotide sequence: TGTGCCAGTAGTATCCGAGACAGATACGAGCAGTACTTC.

The gene calls are TRBV5-1 and TRBJ2-7; D is unclear. The CDR3 spans 11 residues. Deletions cut 1 base from V and 5 bases from J, with 4 bases between. The germline gives CDR1 SGHRS, CDR2 YFSETQ. Here the CDR3 reads CASSLKDEQYF. The CDR3 DNA is TGCGCCAGCAGCTTGAAGGACGAGCAGTACTTC.

The gene calls are TRBV28 and TRBJ1-1; tentative D call: TRBD1 (5 bases). CDR1 is MDHEN and CDR2 is SYDVKM in the germline V gene. Trimming cost V 3 bases and J 0 bases, with 14 bases left between them. There are 16 residues in the CDR3. CDR3 nucleotides: TGTGCCAGCAGTTTCGGCAGGAGGGGTATGAACACTGAAGCTTTCTTT. Protein: CASSFGRRGMNTEAFF.

The V gene is TRBV27, the J gene TRBJ1-2; 8 nucleotides line up with TRBD1. Germline CDR1 reads MNHEY; CDR2 reads SMNVEV (reference sequence). The CDR3 has 13 residues. Losses at the gene ends were 5 bases for V and 4 bases for J; bases not matched to a gene: 3. CDR3 coding DNA: TGTGCCAGCAGTCGGACAGGGCTCTATGGCTACACCTTC. This translates into CASSRTGLYGYTF.

The V and J genes are TRBV5-1 and TRBJ1-1; 8 bases align to TRBD1. Germline CDR1 is SGHRS and CDR2 is YFSETQ. Trimming at V came to 4 bases and at J to 1 base, leaving 3 bases not matched to a gene. This CDR3 comprises 14 residues. The CDR3 DNA reads TGCGCCAGCAGCGAAGGACAGGGGAACACTGAAGCTTTCTTT. As protein: CASSEGQGNTEAFF.

The chain couples TRBV6-5 to TRBJ2-1; D gene ambiguous. Trimming left V 0 bases short and J 4 bases short, with 7 bases between. Germline lookup yields CDR1 MNHEY and CDR2 SVGAGI. The CDR3 length is 14 residues. CDR3 residues: CASSYSAPYNEQFF. DNA for the CDR3: TGTGCCAGCAGTTACTCGGCTCCTTACAATGAGCAGTTCTTC.

The V call is TRBV6-1, the J call TRBJ2-7; TRBD1 might be the D (5 bases). The CDR3 is 13 amino acids. Germline V gives CDR1 MNHNS, CDR2 SASEGT. With 2 bases removed from V and 4 bases from J, the gap between germline ends came to 9 bases. The CDR3 protein is CASSELDTYEQYF. The CDR3 bases are TGTGCCAGCAGTGAACTGGACACGTACGAGCAGTACTTC.

The rearrangement uses TRBV15 and TRBJ1-4, with D tentatively TRBD1 (6 bases). The CDR3 extends over 15 amino acids. Trimming removed 3 bases from V and 7 bases from J, with 15 bases in between. Germline CDR1 LNHNV, CDR2 YYDKDF (reference sequence). The CDR3 nucleotides read TGTGCCACCAGCAGCGGGGGGGCTGGTAGTGAAAAACTGTTTTTT. It yields the protein CATSSGGAGSEKLFF.

The chain employs TRBV27 and TRBJ2-1; 8 nucleotides line up with TRBD1. The ends lost 5 bases at V and 2 bases at J; junction bases unmatched: 11. CDR3 length: 17 amino acids. Germline CDR1 is MNHEY and CDR2 is SMNVEV (reference sequence). CDR3: CASSLHGTGGTYNEQFF. CDR3 nucleotides: TGTGCCAGCAGTCTCCACGGGACAGGTGGGACCTACAATGAGCAGTTCTTC.

This chain links TRBV10-1 with TRBJ2-7, with D possibly TRBD1 on 6 matching bases. V was shortened by 4 bases and J by 6 bases, with 7 bases between the two germline ends. The germline gives CDR1 WNHNN, CDR2 SYGVQD (reference sequence). This CDR3 has 11 residues. CDR3 nucleotides: TGCGCCAGCAGTGCAGGGGTCGAGCAGTACTTC. Translation gives CASSAGVEQYF.

V and J are TRBV6-1 and TRBJ2-7, with D tentatively TRBD2 (5 bases). The CDR3 consists of 12 residues. Germline lookup yields CDR1 MNHNS and CDR2 SASEGT. The V end was cut by 3 bases, the J end by 5 bases, with 8 bases between. CDR3 coding DNA: TGTGCCAGCAGTGATTTCGGGAACGAGCAGTACTTC. Its translation is CASSDFGNEQYF.

The chain carries TRBV18 and TRBJ1-3, with TRBD1 as a possible D gene (5 bases). Looked up from germline, CDR1 is KGHSH and CDR2 is LQKENI. The CDR3 runs 15 residues. Trimming left V 0 bases short and J 0 bases short, with 6 bases between. In DNA, the CDR3 is TGTGCCAGCTCACCACCGGGGCCCTCTGGAAACACCATATATTTT. Its protein is CASSPPGPSGNTIYF.

The chain uses TRBV6-5 and TRBJ1-6, with D unresolved. Germline CDR1 reads MNHEY; CDR2 reads SVGAGI. This CDR3 is built from 11 residues. V lost 6 bases, J lost 12 bases, and 9 bases lay in between. CDR3 bases: TGTGCCAGCAGCCAACACGGACCCCTCCACTTT. Amino acid sequence: CASSQHGPLHF.

The V gene is TRBV5-4, the J gene TRBJ2-3; D is undetermined. The CDR3 has 12 residues. The V gene lost 4 bases and the J gene lost 8 bases, with 11 bases spanning the gap. The germline V gene has CDR1 SGHNT and CDR2 YYREEE (reference sequence). The CDR3 loop reads CASSRATGTQYF. In DNA form, the CDR3 reads TGTGCCAGCAGCCGTGCGACGGGTACGCAGTATTTT.

This clone was detected only once. V usage is TRBV6-5 and J usage is TRBJ1-2; 7 positions agree with TRBD1. The CDR3 contains 14 residues. Unmatched junction bases numbered 7, after V lost 6 bases and J lost 3 bases. CDR1 and CDR2 from the germline V gene are MNHEY and SVGAGI. This CDR3 is CASSQDRWHYGYTF. The CDR3 DNA follows: TGTGCCAGCAGCCAGGACAGGTGGCACTATGGCTACACCTTC.

The chain is built from TRBV2 and TRBJ2-7, with a weak D call TRBD2 (6 bases). Germline V gene data show CDR1 as SNHLY and CDR2 as FYNNEI. The CDR3 runs to 13 residues. V gave up 5 bases and J gave up 1 base, with 9 bases separating them. CDR3 sequence reads: CASSRDFSYEQYF. CDR3 coding DNA: TGTGCCAGCAGTCGGGACTTTTCCTACGAGCAGTACTTC.

The V gene is TRBV19, the J gene TRBJ1-2; 9 bases line up with TRBD1. The germline V gene has CDR1 LNHDA and CDR2 SQIVND (reference sequence). Losses at the gene ends were 3 bases for V and 2 bases for J; bases not matched to a gene: 13. The CDR3 is 18 residues long. As DNA, the CDR3 is TGTGCCAGTAGTATCCGTACTGGCGGGACAGGGCCCAACTATGGCTACACCTTC. The encoded protein is CASSIRTGGTGPNYGYTF.

The genes are TRBV27 and TRBJ2-7; 7 bases match TRBD1. With V trimmed by 0 bases and J by 0 bases, 5 bases remained unmatched. This CDR3 comprises 16 residues. Germline assignment: CDR1 MNHEY and CDR2 SMNVEV (reference sequence). The DNA for the CDR3 is TGTGCCAGCAGTTTATCGAAGGGGGCGAGCTCCTACGAGCAGTACTTC. It translates to CASSLSKGASSYEQYF.

This rearrangement joins TRBV28 to TRBJ1-5, with D maybe TRBD1 (5 bases). Trimming stripped 6 bases from V and 11 bases from J, with 11 bases between. CDR1 MDHEN and CDR2 SYDVKM come from the germline V gene. This CDR3 is 11 amino acids long. As DNA, the CDR3 is TGTGCCAGCAGGCTCGGGGGGGCCCAGCATTTT. The encoded protein is CASRLGGAQHF.

The chain recombines TRBV10-2 with TRBJ1-3; no clear D. The V gene's germline CDR1 is WSHSY and CDR2 SAAADI. The V gene lost 8 bases and the J gene lost 1 base, with 6 bases spanning the gap. The CDR3 is 12 residues long. The CDR3 here is CASRDSGNTIYF. CDR3 coding DNA: TGCGCCAGCCGGGATTCTGGAAACACCATATATTTT.

This clone occurred once. V and J are TRBV11-2 and TRBJ2-2; D remains unclear. This CDR3 has 13 residues. Germline V gene data show CDR1 as SGHAT and CDR2 as FQNNGV. The germline V and J ends were trimmed by 5 bases and 2 bases, with 6 bases remaining between them. The CDR3 DNA reads as TGTGCCAGCAGCGTGCATAACACCGGGGAGCTGTTTTTT. Amino acids: CASSVHNTGELFF.

V gene TRBV30 combines with J gene TRBJ1-3; perhaps TRBD1 as D (6 bases). The length of the CDR3 is 16 residues. CDR1 and CDR2 (germline): GTSNPN, SVGIG (reference sequence). Between the trimmed V and J ends, which lost 3 bases and 0 bases, there was a span of 15 bases. The CDR3 DNA follows: TGTGCCTGGAGCCCCAATCTAGGGGGCTCTGGAAACACCATATATTTT. Protein sequence: CAWSPNLGGSGNTIYF.

The chain links TRBV5-4 to TRBJ2-5; D not certain. The J call may be incorrect, as the DNA end agrees better with TRBJ2-7. CDR3 size: 12 residues. Germline V CDR1 and CDR2: SGHNT, YYREEE (reference sequence). The CDR3 is CASSLNSYEQYF. DNA for the CDR3: TGTGCCAGCAGCTTAAACTCCTACGAGCAGTACTTC.